The 24 T cell receptor beta chains below come from one sample, sequenced in a study of vaccination and CD4 T cells after COVID-19. Their antigen targets remain unknown. Treatment denoted: approximately 11-day PBMC culture with coronavirus spike peptide pools or control peptides (ViraFEST assay). CD4+ T cells that had been cultured provided DNA sequenced with the Oncomine TCR Beta short-read assay. TCRdb re-derived calls from the PCR reads in MiXCR, one entry per CDR3 protein. The sample holds just over 20,000 distinct CDR3 sequences, roughly 74% seen once. The specimen was CD4+ T cells from blood, cultured in vitro. The origin of the receptors is a human donor who had recovered from COVID-19.

The chain has TRBV7-2 and TRBJ2-3, with 9 bases identical to TRBD2. The V gene's germline CDR1 is SGHTA and CDR2 FQGNSA. The CDR3 runs 16 residues. Germline trimming cut 2 bases from V and 6 bases from J; bases unmatched to any gene: 9. The CDR3 nucleotides read TGTGCCAGCAGCTTAAGGCTAGCGGGAAGGTCTGATACGCAGTATTTT. Its translation is CASSLRLAGRSDTQYF.

This clonotype has a single count. The V call is TRBV2, the J call TRBJ1-5; TRBD1 matches at 8 bases. CDR1 and CDR2 from the germline V gene are SNHLY and FYNNEI. CDR3 length: 14 residues. With 6 bases clipped from V and 7 bases from J, the junction kept 8 bases outside the gene matches. The DNA for the CDR3 is TGTGCCAGCAGCCAAGGACAGGGTGGCCAGCCCCAGCATTTT. Translating it yields CASSQGQGGQPQHF.

CDR3: CASSLGRGRLGTGEYF. CDR3 DNA sequence: TGTGCCAGCAGCTTGGGCAGGGGGCGACTTGGCACGGGGGAGTACTTC. The chain links TRBV7-8 to TRBJ2-7, with TRBD1 identical over 8 bases. The length of the CDR3 is 16 residues. CDR1 and CDR2 (germline): SGHVS, FQNEAQ. Trimming took 3 bases from V and 11 from J; bases not matched to a gene: 18. Combining the CDR3 with reference TRBV7-8 and TRBJ2-7 gives the whole variable domain GAGVSQSPRYKVAKRGQDVALRCDPISGHVSLFWYQQALGQGPEFLTYFQNEAQLDKSGLPSDRFFAERPEGSVSTLKIQRTQQEDSAVYLCASSLGRGRLGTGEYFGPGTRLTVT.

The chain carries TRBV7-2 and TRBJ1-2; TRBD1 might be the D (6 bases). The CDR3 loop spans 15 amino acids. Germline loops: CDR1 SGHTA, CDR2 FQGNSA. With 5 bases removed from V and 7 bases from J, the gap between germline ends came to 20 bases. CDR3 nucleotides: TGTGCCAGCAGCCCCCAGACAGGTCTGGGCGGTGGCTACACCTTC. This translates into CASSPQTGLGGGYTF.

J is TRBJ1-1 and V is TRBV15, with D possibly being TRBD1 (6 bases). Germline V gene sequence: CDR1 LNHNV, CDR2 YYDKDF (reference sequence). V was trimmed by 2 bases and J by 5 bases, leaving 9 bases between them. The CDR3 contains 13 residues. DNA for the CDR3: TGTGCCACCAGCAGAAAAGGGGGGACTGAAGCTTTCTTT. Its protein product is CATSRKGGTEAFF. Supplemented by reference TRBV15 and TRBJ1-1, the full variable domain reads DAMVIQNPRYQVTQFGKPVTLSCSQTLNHNVMYWYQQKSSQAPKLLFHYYDKDFNNEADTPDNFQSRRPNTSFCFLDIRSPGLGDTAMYLCATSRKGGTEAFFGQGTRLTVV.

The V gene is TRBV20-1, the J gene TRBJ2-1; 9 nucleotides line up with TRBD1. CDR3 length: 15 residues. Germline CDR1 is DFQATT and CDR2 is SNEGSKA (reference sequence). V gave up 3 bases and J gave up 15 bases; unmatched junction bases: 18. The CDR3 region has the DNA TGCAGTGCTAGTTTAGGGGGGACAGGGTTATCAAACCCGTTCTTC. Protein product: CSASLGGTGLSNPFF.

This sequence joins TRBV27 and TRBJ1-5; D perhaps matches TRBD1 (5 bases). V lost 2 bases and J 4 bases, leaving 12 bases between the germline ends. Germline CDR1 is MNHEY and CDR2 is SMNVEV (reference sequence). This CDR3 spans 15 amino acids. In nucleotides, the CDR3 is TGTGCCAGCAGTTTAACAGGTTGGTCAAATCAGCCCCAGCATTTT. This codes for CASSLTGWSNQPQHF.

The chain has TRBV6-2 or TRBV6-3 and TRBJ2-1, with TRBD1 matching over 10 bases. V lost 6 bases to trimming and J lost 6 bases; unmatched junction nucleotides: 11. Looked up from germline, CDR1 is MNHEY and CDR2 is SVGEGT. This CDR3 is built from 16 residues. The CDR3 is CASSRPGQGPSNEQFF. As DNA, the CDR3 is TGTGCCAGCAGCCGACCGGGACAGGGGCCCTCCAATGAGCAGTTCTTC.

The V gene is TRBV7-2, the J gene TRBJ1-2; TRBD1 aligns across 8 bases. The CDR3 spans 18 residues. Trimming took 1 base from V and 8 from J; bases not matched to a gene: 18. Per the germline V gene, CDR1 is SGHTA and CDR2 is FQGNSA. CDR3 protein: CASSLEGTGSITGGGYTF. CDR3 nucleotides: TGTGCCAGCAGCTTAGAAGGGACAGGCAGCATAACAGGCGGAGGCTACACCTTC.

V and J are TRBV20-1 and TRBJ2-2; D remains ambiguous. V lost 0 bases and J 1 base, leaving 9 bases between the germline ends. CDR3 length: 15 amino acids. The germline CDR1 and CDR2 sequences are DFQATT and SNEGSKA (reference sequence). In DNA form, the CDR3 reads TGCAGTGCTAGAGATTTGGTGGGGAACACCGGGGAGCTGTTTTTT. Its translation: CSARDLVGNTGELFF.

The CDR3 bases are TGTGCCAGCAGTTACTCCAGGGTAACCTACGAGCAGTACTTC. This sequence encodes CASSYSRVTYEQYF. V usage is TRBV6-2 or TRBV6-3 and J usage is TRBJ2-7, with D perhaps TRBD1 (5 bases). CDR1 and CDR2 from the germline V gene are MNHEY and SVGEGT. V was pared by 0 bases and J by 2 bases, with 8 bases between. The CDR3 has 14 amino acids.

DNA for the CDR3: TGTGCCATCACTCAGGAGATCACAGATACGCAGTATTTT. It is translated as CAITQEITDTQYF. This rearrangement joins TRBV10-3 to TRBJ2-3; D remains ambiguous. The CDR3 loop spans 13 amino acids. The germline V and J ends were trimmed by 7 bases and 2 bases, with 10 bases remaining between them. In germline, CDR1 is ENHRY, CDR2 SYGVKD.

This clonotype was recorded a few times. The chain employs TRBV11-2 and TRBJ1-5; D gene unclear. Trimming pared 1 base from V and 0 bases from J, leaving 10 bases between. The CDR3 covers 16 residues. Germline V gives CDR1 SGHAT, CDR2 FQNNGV. The CDR3 DNA is TGTGCCAGCAGCTTAGGTTCACGGAATAGCAATCAGCCCCAGCATTTT. Its translation: CASSLGSRNSNQPQHF.

This rearrangement joins TRBV6-1 to TRBJ1-5; D is undetermined. The V gene's germline CDR1 is MNHNS and CDR2 SASEGT. The CDR3 consists of 13 residues. Trimming removed 4 bases from V and 0 bases from J, with 4 bases in between. Here the CDR3 reads CASSAVSNQPQHF. DNA for the CDR3: TGTGCCAGCAGTGCAGTTAGCAATCAGCCCCAGCATTTT.

This rearrangement joins TRBV6-5 to TRBJ2-7; 8 bases agree with TRBD1. V was clipped by 1 base and J by 3 bases; unmatched bases: 2. The CDR3 consists of 14 residues. Germline CDR1 reads MNHEY; CDR2 reads SVGAGI. The CDR3 nucleotides are TGTGCCAGCAGTTACTATACAGGGGGCTACGAGCAGTACTTC. Translated, it gives CASSYYTGGYEQYF.

The chain joins TRBV12-3 or TRBV12-4 to TRBJ2-7; TRBD1 might be the D (6 bases). CDR3 length: 14 amino acids. V dropped 3 bases and J dropped 2 bases, with 11 bases sitting between them. CDR3 sequence (DNA): TGTGCCAGCAGTTTCGGGGACAAAGCCTACGAGCAGTACTTC. It yields the protein CASSFGDKAYEQYF.

Only a few counts were recorded for this clonotype. The chain employs TRBV20-1 and TRBJ1-2, with TRBD1 as a possible D gene (6 bases). With 6 bases removed from V and 4 bases from J, the gap between germline ends came to 15 bases. The CDR3 loop spans 13 amino acids. Germline V lookup: CDR1 DFQATT, CDR2 SNEGSKA (reference sequence). The CDR3 nucleotides are TGCAGTGCCCCCCAGACAGGTCTCTATGGCTACACCTTC. Amino acids: CSAPQTGLYGYTF.

The chain joins TRBV2 to TRBJ2-2; 10 bases are shared with TRBD1. With V trimmed by 1 base and J by 7 bases, 3 bases remained unmatched. The CDR3 sequence is 15 residues long. Germline CDR1 reads SNHLY; CDR2 reads FYNNEI. This chain's CDR3 is CASSEEGQGIGELFF. The CDR3 bases are TGTGCCAGCAGTGAAGAGGGACAGGGGATCGGGGAGCTGTTTTTT.

The chain has TRBV24-1 and TRBJ2-3; 11 bases agree with TRBD2. CDR3 length: 18 amino acids. V trimming: 2 bases; J trimming: 2 bases; junction bases outside the gene matches: 8. Germline V gene sequence: CDR1 KGHDR, CDR2 SFDVKD. The CDR3 is CATSDSRLAGLNTDTQYF. CDR3 DNA sequence: TGTGCCACCAGTGATTCGAGACTAGCGGGACTCAACACAGATACGCAGTATTTT.

This rearrangement joins TRBV7-6 to TRBJ2-1; 12 bases align to TRBD2. V shed 2 bases and J 5 bases; nucleotides not matched to a gene: 10. Germline V gene lookup returns CDR1 SGHVS and CDR2 FNYEAQ. This CDR3 comprises 18 residues. Here the CDR3 DNA reads TGTGCCAGCAGCTTAACCCCTCTGACTAGCGGGAGTAACAATGAGCAGTTCTTC. Protein product: CASSLTPLTSGSNNEQFF. Drawing the rest from reference TRBV7-6 and TRBJ2-1, the complete variable domain is GAGVSQSPRYKVTKRGQDVALRCDPISGHVSLYWYRQALGQGPEFLTYFNYEAQQDKSGLPNDRFSAERPEGSISTLTIQRTEQRDSAMYRCASSLTPLTSGSNNEQFFGPGTRLTVL.

This clonotype has more than one count but fewer than ten. The chain uses TRBV12-3 or TRBV12-4 and TRBJ1-6, with D possibly matching TRBD1 (5 bases). Deletions cut 6 bases from V and 7 bases from J, with 19 bases between. This CDR3 contains 16 residues. This CDR3 reads CASSLGRGLGNSPLHF. The CDR3 bases are TGTGCCAGCAGCCTAGGACGGGGCCTGGGGAATTCACCCCTCCACTTT.

The rearrangement links TRBV7-2 to TRBJ2-7; no clear D. CDR1 is SGHTA, CDR2 FQGNSA, per germline. This CDR3 is built from 11 residues. The ends were cut back, 5 bases at V and 3 bases at J, with 5 bases in the middle. The CDR3: CASSTNYEQYF. The CDR3 DNA is TGTGCCAGCAGCACGAACTACGAGCAGTACTTC. Together with reference TRBV7-2 and TRBJ2-7, the CDR3 gives the full variable domain: GAGVSQSPSNKVTEKGKDVELRCDPISGHTALYWYRQSLGQGLEFLIYFQGNSAPDKSGLPSDRFSAERTGGSVSTLTIQRTQQEDSAVYLCASSTNYEQYFGPGTRLTVT.

This chain links TRBV20-1 with TRBJ2-3; TRBD2 aligns across 10 bases. V was clipped by 6 bases and J by 2 bases; unmatched bases: 11. Germline-derived CDR1 and CDR2 are DFQATT and SNEGSKA (reference sequence). This CDR3 spans 16 amino acids. The CDR3, as DNA: TGCAGTGCGCTATACCGGACTAGCGGTTACACAGATACGCAGTATTTT. Its translation is CSALYRTSGYTDTQYF.

The V and J genes are TRBV15 and TRBJ2-3; TRBD1 matches at 11 bases. This CDR3 region has 15 residues. Germline V gene sequence: CDR1 LNHNV, CDR2 YYDKDF (reference sequence). Unmatched junction bases numbered 6, after V lost 3 bases and J lost 7 bases. CDR3 DNA sequence: TGTGCCACCAGCAGCCTGGACAGGGGGCGGAATACGCAGTATTTT. Translating gives CATSSLDRGRNTQYF.